One and the same sample provided the 21 T cell receptor beta chains below, sequenced in a study of cytomegalovirus exposure and HLA in healthy donors. PCR involved 60 Vbeta and 13 Jbeta primers. The assay was immunoSEQ multiplex PCR, and TCRdb's table has in-frame clones only and misses some. In the table there are under 200,000 clones, around 80% of which are singletons. Sequenced: PBMCs. All receptors come from a male donor in good health and CMV-seronegative.

This rearrangement joins TRBV10-3 to TRBJ2-2, with D possibly TRBD1 on 6 matching bases. The CDR3 has 16 amino acids. Germline V CDR1 and CDR2: ENHRY, SYGVKD. Trimming took off 5 bases at V and 0 bases at J, with 13 bases between the two ends. The CDR3 region is CAISTTGQSNTGELFF. The CDR3 DNA reads TGTGCCATCAGTACGACAGGTCAGTCGAACACCGGGGAGCTGTTTTTT.

The V gene is TRBV10-3, the J gene TRBJ1-5; 8 bases are shared with TRBD1. The trim removed 4 bases at V and 4 bases at J, leaving 6 bases unmatched. Germline V gives CDR1 ENHRY, CDR2 SYGVKD. The CDR3 spans 15 residues. CDR3 sequence (DNA): TGTGCCATCAGTGCCCGGGGACAGGTTAATCAGCCCCAGCATTTT. Residues: CAISARGQVNQPQHF.

This clone showed up just a few times. For the CDR3, the DNA is TGTGCCACCAGCAAGAGAGGAGAGGAGGGGAATTATGGCTACACCTTC. Protein: CATSKRGEEGNYGYTF. The V and J genes are TRBV15 and TRBJ1-2; D perhaps matches TRBD1 (5 bases). V shed 4 bases and J shed 5 bases, with 20 bases lying between them. The CDR3 covers 16 residues. The germline V gene has CDR1 LNHNV and CDR2 YYDKDF (reference sequence).

The chain combines TRBV4-3 with TRBJ2-1; TRBD2 aligns across 8 bases. The trim removed 0 bases at V and 10 bases at J, leaving 11 bases unmatched. This CDR3 spans 16 amino acids. Germline V lookup: CDR1 LGHNA, CDR2 YSLEER. The CDR3 region is CASSQDLGSGVQEQFF. CDR3 in DNA: TGCGCCAGCAGCCAAGATCTTGGTAGCGGGGTACAGGAGCAGTTCTTC.

This sequence joins TRBV9 and TRBJ2-5; TRBD1 aligns across 8 bases. Trimming cost V 0 bases and J 5 bases; bases outside gene matches: 9. CDR3 size: 16 residues. Germline CDR1 SGDLS, CDR2 YYNGEE. CDR3 protein: CASSVEGRGLRETQYF. DNA for the CDR3: TGTGCCAGCAGCGTAGAAGGCAGGGGGCTGCGGGAGACCCAGTACTTC.

This clone has just one count. This chain links TRBV29-1 with TRBJ1-2, with TRBD1 matching 9 bases. The CDR3 covers 14 residues. Germline lookup yields CDR1 SQVTM and CDR2 ANQGSEA. V lost 6 bases, J lost 8 bases, and 13 bases stayed unmatched. The DNA for the CDR3 is TGCAGCGTGGGCTCGGGACAGGGAAGAGGAGGCTACACCTTC. It yields the protein CSVGSGQGRGGYTF.

This CDR3 is CASTSAEGGEGAFF. Written as DNA, the CDR3 is TGTGCCAGCACCTCCGCGGAGGGCGGAGAGGGTGCTTTCTTT. This chain connects TRBV6-6 to TRBJ1-1; D is ambiguous. The V gene's germline CDR1 is MNHNY and CDR2 SVGAGI (reference sequence). V gave up 7 bases and J gave up 11 bases, with 23 bases separating them. CDR3 length: 14 residues.

The gene calls are TRBV19 and TRBJ1-1; the match to TRBD1 covers 7 bases. From germline, CDR1 is LNHDA and CDR2 SQIVND (reference sequence). The CDR3 spans 14 residues. The ends lost 3 bases at V and 4 bases at J; junction bases unmatched: 5. Written as DNA, the CDR3 is TGTGCCAGTAGTATGCAGGGGGGAGGCACTGAAGCTTTCTTT. Its protein is CASSMQGGGTEAFF.

This clone was observed a single time. The chain recombines TRBV6-1 with TRBJ2-1; TRBD2 matches at 9 bases. The V segment lost 6 bases and the J segment 6 bases; nucleotides outside the gene matches: 9. The CDR3 runs to 15 residues. CDR1 MNHNS and CDR2 SASEGT come from the germline V gene. This CDR3 is CASSLMAGGLNEQFF. CDR3 nucleotide sequence: TGTGCCAGCAGCCTCATGGCGGGAGGGCTCAATGAGCAGTTCTTC.

In its sample, this clone was seen a few times. This chain uses TRBV7-3 with TRBJ1-1, with 7 bases lining up with TRBD1. The germline V gene encodes CDR1 SGHTA and CDR2 FQGTGA. The CDR3 sequence is 13 residues long. J was trimmed by 5 bases and V by 4 bases; bases with no gene match: 4. In nucleotides, the CDR3 is TGTGCCAGCAGCTCCCAGGGGGGAACTGAAGCTTTCTTT. As protein: CASSSQGGTEAFF.

This clone appeared once. The V call is TRBV10-3, the J call TRBJ1-4; perhaps TRBD1 as D (6 bases). CDR3 size: 13 residues. In germline, CDR1 is ENHRY, CDR2 SYGVKD. V dropped 10 bases and J dropped 5 bases, with 14 bases sitting between them. The CDR3 protein is CATRQVGNEKLFF. The CDR3 DNA is TGTGCCACCCGACAGGTGGGAAATGAAAAACTGTTTTTT.

The rearrangement uses TRBV7-9 and TRBJ1-2; possible D gene TRBD1, 6 bases. CDR1 SEHNR and CDR2 FQNEAQ come from the germline V gene (reference sequence). Between the trimmed V and J ends, which lost 11 bases and 4 bases, there was a span of 17 bases. This CDR3 is built from 13 residues. The CDR3 reads CAVNGQKVYGYTF. The CDR3 DNA reads as TGTGCCGTCAACGGACAGAAGGTCTATGGCTACACCTTC.

The chain carries TRBV15 and TRBJ1-1; the D gene is possibly TRBD1 (6 bases). V was pared by 6 bases and J by 6 bases, with 20 bases between. CDR3 length: 15 amino acids. Per germline, CDR1 LNHNV and CDR2 YYDKDF (reference sequence). The CDR3 region is CATSSPDRWLAEAFF. CDR3 DNA sequence: TGTGCCACCAGTAGTCCCGACAGGTGGTTGGCTGAAGCTTTCTTT.

This sequence joins TRBV29-1 and TRBJ1-2; 8 nucleotides match TRBD1. This CDR3 region has 15 residues. Trimming took 7 bases from V and 0 from J; bases not matched to a gene: 10. Germline V gives CDR1 SQVTM, CDR2 ANQGSEA. CDR3 nucleotide sequence: TGCAGCGCCCTCAATCCGGACAGGGCTAACTATGGCTACACCTTC. As protein: CSALNPDRANYGYTF.

This chain links TRBV9 with TRBJ2-1; 12 bases agree with TRBD2. With 0 bases clipped from V and 8 bases from J, the junction kept 6 bases outside the gene matches. The germline CDR1 and CDR2 sequences are SGDLS and YYNGEE. The length of the CDR3 is 16 residues. The CDR3 nucleotides read TGTGCCAGCAGCGTAGGTCCTAGCGGGGGGGGGTATGAGCAGTTCTTC. This sequence encodes CASSVGPSGGGYEQFF.

This chain uses TRBV5-4 with TRBJ2-1; 8 bases match TRBD2. Losses at the gene ends were 2 bases for V and 6 bases for J; bases not matched to a gene: 10. Germline loops: CDR1 SGHNT, CDR2 YYREEE (reference sequence). This CDR3 is built from 16 residues. CDR3 coding DNA: TGTGCCAGCAGCTTACAAGCGGGGGCGCCCCTCAATGAGCAGTTCTTC. Translating it yields CASSLQAGAPLNEQFF.

This rearrangement joins TRBV2 to TRBJ1-1, with unresolved D. V lost 10 bases and J lost 5, with 11 bases in between. Germline CDR1 SNHLY, CDR2 FYNNEI. The CDR3 totals 11 residues. CDR3: CANLGGTEAFF. CDR3 nucleotides: TGTGCCAACCTAGGAGGGACTGAAGCTTTCTTT.

The chain links TRBV9 to TRBJ2-3; 10 positions match TRBD2. The V segment lost 0 bases and the J segment 4 bases; nucleotides outside the gene matches: 2. The CDR3 totals 15 residues. Germline V lookup: CDR1 SGDLS, CDR2 YYNGEE. CDR3 in DNA: TGTGCCAGCAGCGTAGCGGGGACTAGCGCAGATACGCAGTATTTT. Protein sequence: CASSVAGTSADTQYF.

This clone was observed a handful of times. The rearrangement joins TRBV6-6 to TRBJ2-7; D may be TRBD2 (7 bases). Germline CDR1 reads MNHNY; CDR2 reads SVGAGI (reference sequence). The CDR3 runs to 14 residues. Trimming pared 0 bases from V and 6 bases from J, leaving 12 bases between. The chain's CDR3 is CASSYSGGQSEQYF. For the CDR3, the DNA is TGTGCCAGCAGTTACTCGGGGGGGCAGAGCGAGCAGTACTTC.

The CDR3 DNA reads TGTGCCAGCAGTTATTCAGGAGGGAGGGCCCAATCCGAGCAGTTCTTC. Amino acids: CASSYSGGRAQSEQFF. V is TRBV6-5 and J is TRBJ2-1; 7 bases line up with TRBD2. CDR3 size: 16 residues. V was pared by 3 bases and J by 10 bases, with 15 bases of the junction left unmatched. CDR1 is MNHEY, CDR2 SVGAGI, per germline.

The gene calls are TRBV19 and TRBJ1-5, with a possible D match to TRBD1 (6 bases). Trimming stripped 5 bases from V and 6 bases from J, with 14 bases between. Per germline, CDR1 LNHDA and CDR2 SQIVND (reference sequence). This CDR3 is built from 14 residues. The CDR3 nucleotides are TGTGCCAGTAGTTTGGGGGCGTCCGGTCAGCCCCAGCATTTT. Its protein is CASSLGASGQPQHF.